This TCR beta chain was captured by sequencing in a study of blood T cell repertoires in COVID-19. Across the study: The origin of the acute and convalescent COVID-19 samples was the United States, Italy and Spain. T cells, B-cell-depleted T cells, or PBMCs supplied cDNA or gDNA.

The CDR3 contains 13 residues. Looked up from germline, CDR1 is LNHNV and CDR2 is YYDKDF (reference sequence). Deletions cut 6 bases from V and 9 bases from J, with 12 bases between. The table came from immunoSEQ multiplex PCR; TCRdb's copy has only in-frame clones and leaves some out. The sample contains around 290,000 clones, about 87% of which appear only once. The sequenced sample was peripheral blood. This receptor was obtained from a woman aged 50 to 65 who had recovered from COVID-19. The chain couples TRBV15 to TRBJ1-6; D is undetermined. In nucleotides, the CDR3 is TGTGCCACCAGAGCTCTTCTTACTTCACCCCTCCACTTT. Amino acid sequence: CATRALLTSPLHF.